A single sample is the source of the 5 T cell receptor beta chains below, sequenced in a study of CD8+ T cells in alopecia areata. Extraction and reverse transcription of RNA yielded cDNA as the sequencing template. Here immunoSEQ multiplex PCR was the method, and the copy in TCRdb shows in-frame clones only, minus some. Among about 190,000 clones listed, just under 60% were seen once. The specimen comprised CD4+ T cells sorted from blood, sampled at week 0. The source is a human donor with alopecia areata.

The chain couples TRBV11-2 to TRBJ2-5, with 7 positions matching TRBD2. Per germline, CDR1 SGHAT and CDR2 FQNNGV. The CDR3 has 14 amino acids. The J segment lost 4 bases and the V segment lost 5 bases, leaving 7 bases of the junction unmatched. As DNA, the CDR3 is TGTGCCAGCAGCACACAACTAGCGTCAGAGACCCAGTACTTC. Residues: CASSTQLASETQYF. The whole variable domain, remainder taken from reference TRBV11-2 and TRBJ2-5, is EAGVAQSPRYKIIEKRQSVAFWCNPISGHATLYWYQQILGQGPKLLIQFQNNGVVDDSQLPKDRFSAERLKGVDSTLKIQPAKLEDSAVYLCASSTQLASETQYFGPGTRLLVL.

The chain joins TRBV9 to TRBJ2-2; possibly TRBD1 for D (5 bases). Trimming took 0 bases from V and 7 from J, leaving 10 bases between them. CDR3 length: 14 residues. Germline V gene sequence: CDR1 SGDLS, CDR2 YYNGEE. As DNA, the CDR3 is TGTGCCAGCAGCGTAGGTGAGACAGTCGGGGAGCTGTTTTTT. It encodes CASSVGETVGELFF.

Worth noting for this clone: A much larger clone differs from this one at a single base, so this may be a read error. Other DNA sequences in the same sample also yield this CDR3. The chain joins TRBV7-9 to TRBJ2-3; unclear D gene. The ends were cut back, 0 bases at V and 0 bases at J, with 1 base in the middle. Germline values: CDR1 SEHNR, CDR2 FQNEAQ (reference sequence). The CDR3 contains 13 residues. Here the CDR3 reads CASSLASTDTQYF. The CDR3 DNA is TGTGCCAGCAGCTTAGCTAGCACAGATACGCAGTATTTT.

V gene TRBV29-1 combines with J gene TRBJ1-1, with D hard to call. The CDR3 is 13 amino acids. V lost 6 bases and J 10 bases, leaving 21 bases between the germline ends. Germline CDR1 and CDR2: SQVTM and ANQGSEA. The CDR3 nucleotides are TGCAGCGTGCCGTCGATAGGTGGTAGTGGAGCTTTCTTT. This encodes CSVPSIGGSGAFF.

The chain joins TRBV29-1 to TRBJ2-7; 8 positions match TRBD2. Germline lookup yields CDR1 SQVTM and CDR2 ANQGSEA. The CDR3 consists of 14 residues. J lost 6 bases, V lost 6 bases, and 13 bases had no gene match. The CDR3 loop reads CSVRTGTRGLEQYF. CDR3 sequence (DNA): TGCAGCGTCCGAACCGGGACTAGGGGCCTCGAGCAGTACTTC.